The subject of this entry is one T cell receptor beta chain. Antigen: not known. This record comes from a study of lung T cells in sarcoidosis with Löfgren's syndrome. Looking at the study overall: Löfgren's syndrome patients were the main repertoire analysis focus.

Study-wide findings and caveats: Löfgren's syndrome patients reportedly showed greatest TRAV12-1 and TRBV2 expansion versus controls. These T cells were suggested, not shown, to recognize a putative antigen.

MiXCR, applied by TCRdb to the reads, yields one record per CDR3 protein. The table lists tens of thousands of distinct CDR3 sequences, approximately 22% of them singletons. The CDR3 consists of 13 residues. The germline V and J ends were trimmed by 6 bases and 8 bases, with 17 bases remaining between them. Sequencing was done on a sample of CD4+ T cells from PBMCs. The sequence derives from a human donor with sarcoidosis (Löfgren's syndrome or another form), or a control subject (not recorded which). The chain joins TRBV12-3 or TRBV12-4 to TRBJ2-7; TRBD1 is a possible D gene (6 bases). CDR3 DNA sequence: TGTGCCAGCAGCCGTGGACAGTCCTTCAAGCAGTACTTC. Translating gives CASSRGQSFKQYF.